The clone carrying this TCR beta chain appeared a few times. The data originate from a study of blood T cell repertoires in COVID-19. This table comes from immunoSEQ multiplex PCR, and its TCRdb copy is limited to in-frame clones, with some not included. The table includes around 180,000 clones, roughly 82% detected once. Germline CDR1 LGHDT, CDR2 YNNKEL (reference sequence). There are 17 residues in the CDR3. The junction had 10 bases not matched to a gene; V was cut back by 4 bases and J by 4 bases. The specimen sequenced was PBMCs or T cells enriched from blood (not recorded which). The chain links TRBV3-1 (or the pseudogene TRBV3-2) to TRBJ2-6; 7 bases are shared with TRBD2. This TCR derives from a woman in her 30s who had recovered from COVID-19. CDR3 sequence: CASSPGGQVGGANVLTF. CDR3 DNA: TGTGCCAGCAGCCCGGGAGGACAAGTGGGGGGGGCCAACGTCCTGACTTTC.